The present entry profiles one T cell receptor beta chain with its context. TCRdb re-called the PCR reads through MiXCR. This repertoire shows around 30,000 clones, over 15% found once; its top ten account for approximately 4.6%. The CDR3 extends over 19 amino acids. Germline loops: CDR1 SNHLY, CDR2 FYNNEI. The ends lost 1 base at V and 5 bases at J; junction bases unmatched: 10. This entry belongs to a study of metastatic and nonmetastatic thyroid tumors. Patients underwent thyroid surgery, and none had received any treatment before it. V is TRBV2 and J is TRBJ2-2; TRBD2 matches at 13 bases. Sequencing was done on a sample of blood. The source of this sequence is a female donor with papillary thyroid cancer or a benign thyroid nodule (not recorded which). Some clones in this sample may be carry-over from other donors' samples. The CDR3 protein is CASSEVGVGLAGATGELFF. The CDR3 DNA reads TGTGCCAGCAGTGAAGTTGGGGTCGGACTAGCGGGGGCAACCGGGGAGCTGTTTTTT.